The sequence of this T cell receptor (beta chain) was determined in a study of CD8+CD57+ T cells in acquired aplastic anemia. On the study more broadly: Healthy donors averaged about 11 million reads for CD4+ cells.

CDR1 SGHDT and CDR2 YYEEEE come from the germline V gene. V was clipped by 2 bases and J by 2 bases; unmatched bases: 10. The length of the CDR3 is 17 residues. Genomic DNA served as template for TCR beta VDJ and CDR3 profiling. TCRdb re-called the reads with MiXCR, one entry per CDR3 protein. The sample records roughly 150,000 distinct CDR3 sequences, about 48% being singletons. The source is a human donor in good health. Sequenced: sorted CD4+, CD8+, or CD8+CD57+ T cells (not recorded which) from PBMCs. The V gene is TRBV5-6, the J gene TRBJ2-3, with TRBD2 matching 8 bases. The CDR3 nucleotides read TGTGCCAGCAGCTTTTTAGCGGGACCTGATAACACAGATACGCAGTATTTT. This codes for CASSFLAGPDNTDTQYF.